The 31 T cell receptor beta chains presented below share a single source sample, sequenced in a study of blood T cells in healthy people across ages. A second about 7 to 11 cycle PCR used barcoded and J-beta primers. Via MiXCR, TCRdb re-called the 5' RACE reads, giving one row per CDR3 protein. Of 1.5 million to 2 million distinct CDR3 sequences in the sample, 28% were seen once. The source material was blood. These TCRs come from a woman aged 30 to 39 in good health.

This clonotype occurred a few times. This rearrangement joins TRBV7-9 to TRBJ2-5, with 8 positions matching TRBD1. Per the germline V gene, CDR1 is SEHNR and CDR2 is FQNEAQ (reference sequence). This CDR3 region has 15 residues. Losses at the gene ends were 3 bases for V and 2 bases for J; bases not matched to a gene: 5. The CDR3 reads CASSFWTGSQETQYF. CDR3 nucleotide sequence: TGTGCCAGCAGCTTCTGGACAGGGAGTCAAGAGACCCAGTACTTC.

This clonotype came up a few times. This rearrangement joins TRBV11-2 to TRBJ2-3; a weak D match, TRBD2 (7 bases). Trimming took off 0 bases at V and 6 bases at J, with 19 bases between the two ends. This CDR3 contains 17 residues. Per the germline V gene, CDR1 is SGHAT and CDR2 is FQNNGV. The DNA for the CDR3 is TGTGCCAGCAGCTTAGACCGTCCCCGGGGGGCCCCGGATACGCAGTATTTT. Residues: CASSLDRPRGAPDTQYF.

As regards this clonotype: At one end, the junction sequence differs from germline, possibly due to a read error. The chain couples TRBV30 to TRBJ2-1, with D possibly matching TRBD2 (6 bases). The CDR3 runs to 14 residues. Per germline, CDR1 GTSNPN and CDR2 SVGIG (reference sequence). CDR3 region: CAWTPPGAGNERFF. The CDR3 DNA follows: TGTGCCTGGACCCCACCCGGGGCGGGGAATGAGCGGTTCTTC.

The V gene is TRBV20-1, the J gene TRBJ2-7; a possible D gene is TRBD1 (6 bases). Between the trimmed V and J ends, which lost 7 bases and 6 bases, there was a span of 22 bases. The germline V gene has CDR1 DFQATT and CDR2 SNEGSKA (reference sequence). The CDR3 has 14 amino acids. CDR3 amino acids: CSVPHRATKVEQYF. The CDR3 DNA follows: TGCAGTGTCCCTCACAGGGCTACTAAGGTCGAGCAGTACTTC.

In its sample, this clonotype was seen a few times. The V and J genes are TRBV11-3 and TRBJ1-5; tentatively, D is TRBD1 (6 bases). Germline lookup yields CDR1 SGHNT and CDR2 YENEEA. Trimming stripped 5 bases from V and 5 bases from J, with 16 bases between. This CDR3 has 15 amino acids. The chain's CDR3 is CASSARGGLYQPQHF. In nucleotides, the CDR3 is TGTGCCAGCAGCGCCCGGGGGGGGCTCTATCAGCCCCAGCATTTT.

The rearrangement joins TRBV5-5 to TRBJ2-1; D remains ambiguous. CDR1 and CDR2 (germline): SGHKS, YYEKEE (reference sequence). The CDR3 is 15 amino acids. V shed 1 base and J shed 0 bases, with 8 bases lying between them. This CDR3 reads CASSLLQSSYNEQFF. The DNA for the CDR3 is TGTGCCAGCAGCTTGTTACAGAGCTCCTACAATGAGCAGTTCTTC.

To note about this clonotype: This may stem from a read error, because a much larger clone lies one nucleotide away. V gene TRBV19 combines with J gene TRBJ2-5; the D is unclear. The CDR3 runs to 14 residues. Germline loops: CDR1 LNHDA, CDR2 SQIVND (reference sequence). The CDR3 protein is CATSIHGSQETQYF. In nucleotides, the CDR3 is TGTGCCACTAGTATTCACGGATCTCAAGAGACCCAGTACTTC.

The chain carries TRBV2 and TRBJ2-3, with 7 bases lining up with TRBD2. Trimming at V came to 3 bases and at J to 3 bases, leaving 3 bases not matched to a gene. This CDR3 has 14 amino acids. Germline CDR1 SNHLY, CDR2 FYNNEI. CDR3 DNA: TGTGCCAGCAGTGACGGGGGGTTGACAGATACGCAGTATTTT. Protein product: CASSDGGLTDTQYF.

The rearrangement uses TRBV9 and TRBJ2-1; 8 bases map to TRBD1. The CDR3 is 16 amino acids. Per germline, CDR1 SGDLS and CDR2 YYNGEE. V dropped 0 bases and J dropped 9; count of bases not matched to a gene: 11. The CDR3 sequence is CASSVEGRQGFSEQFF. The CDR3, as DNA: TGTGCCAGCAGCGTAGAGGGGAGACAGGGGTTTTCTGAGCAGTTCTTC.

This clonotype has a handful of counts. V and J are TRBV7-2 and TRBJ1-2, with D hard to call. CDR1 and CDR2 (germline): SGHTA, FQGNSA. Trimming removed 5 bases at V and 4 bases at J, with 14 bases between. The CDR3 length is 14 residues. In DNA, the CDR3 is TGTGCCAGCAGCAGAAGCACGGCCCTCTATGGCTACACCTTC. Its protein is CASSRSTALYGYTF. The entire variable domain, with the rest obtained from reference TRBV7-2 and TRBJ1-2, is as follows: GAGVSQSPSNKVTEKGKDVELRCDPISGHTALYWYRQSLGQGLEFLIYFQGNSAPDKSGLPSDRFSAERTGGSVSTLTIQRTQQEDSAVYLCASSRSTALYGYTFGSGTRLTVV.

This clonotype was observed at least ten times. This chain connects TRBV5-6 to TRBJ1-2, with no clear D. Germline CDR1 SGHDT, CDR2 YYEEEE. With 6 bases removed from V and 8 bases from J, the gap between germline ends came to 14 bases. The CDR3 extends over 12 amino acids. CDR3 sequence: CASTLEGYGYTF. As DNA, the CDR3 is TGTGCCAGCACCCTGGAAGGATACGGCTACACCTTC.

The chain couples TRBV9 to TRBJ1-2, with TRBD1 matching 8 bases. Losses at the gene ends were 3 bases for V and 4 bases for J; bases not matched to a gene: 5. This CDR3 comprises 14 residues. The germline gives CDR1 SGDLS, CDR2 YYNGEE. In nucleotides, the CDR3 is TGTGCCAGCAGCGGGAGACAGGGGACCTATGGCTACACCTTC. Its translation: CASSGRQGTYGYTF.

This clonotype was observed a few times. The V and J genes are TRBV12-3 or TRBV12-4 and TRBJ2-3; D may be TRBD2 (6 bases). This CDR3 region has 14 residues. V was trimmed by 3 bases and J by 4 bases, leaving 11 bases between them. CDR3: CASSFYGRPDTQYF. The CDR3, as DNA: TGTGCCAGCAGTTTCTACGGGAGACCAGATACGCAGTATTTT.

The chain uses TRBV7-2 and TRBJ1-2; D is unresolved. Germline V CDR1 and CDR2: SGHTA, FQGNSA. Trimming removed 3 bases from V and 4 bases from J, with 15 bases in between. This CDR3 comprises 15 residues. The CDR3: CASSFRTVASYGYTF. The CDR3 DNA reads TGTGCCAGCAGCTTCCGGACGGTTGCGAGCTATGGCTACACCTTC.

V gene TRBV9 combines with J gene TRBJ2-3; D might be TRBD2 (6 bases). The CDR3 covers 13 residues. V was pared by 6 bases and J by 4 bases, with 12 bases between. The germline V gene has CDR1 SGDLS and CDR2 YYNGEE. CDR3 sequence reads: CASKGGRADTQYF. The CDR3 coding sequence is TGTGCCAGCAAAGGAGGGCGGGCAGATACGCAGTATTTT.

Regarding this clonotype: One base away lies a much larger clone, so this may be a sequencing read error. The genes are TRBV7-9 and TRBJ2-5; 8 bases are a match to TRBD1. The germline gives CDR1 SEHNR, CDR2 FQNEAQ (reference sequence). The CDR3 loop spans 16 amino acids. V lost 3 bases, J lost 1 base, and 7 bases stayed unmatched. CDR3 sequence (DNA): TGTGCCAGCAGCTTCCCAGGGGGCGGGGTCCAAGAGACCCAGTACTTC. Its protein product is CASSFPGGGVQETQYF. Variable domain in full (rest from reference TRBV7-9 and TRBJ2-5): DTGVSQNPRHKITKRGQNVTFRCDPISEHNRLYWYRQTLGQGPEFLTYFQNEAQLEKSRLLSDRFSAERPKGSFSTLEIQRTEQGDSAMYLCASSFPGGGVQETQYFGPGTRLLVL.

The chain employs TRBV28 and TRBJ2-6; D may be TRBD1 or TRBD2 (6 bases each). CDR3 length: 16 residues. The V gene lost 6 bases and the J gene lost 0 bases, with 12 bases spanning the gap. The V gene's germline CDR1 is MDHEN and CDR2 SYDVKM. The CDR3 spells CASRRGESSGANVLTF. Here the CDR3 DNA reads TGTGCCAGCAGGAGGGGGGAGAGCTCTGGGGCCAACGTCCTGACTTTC.

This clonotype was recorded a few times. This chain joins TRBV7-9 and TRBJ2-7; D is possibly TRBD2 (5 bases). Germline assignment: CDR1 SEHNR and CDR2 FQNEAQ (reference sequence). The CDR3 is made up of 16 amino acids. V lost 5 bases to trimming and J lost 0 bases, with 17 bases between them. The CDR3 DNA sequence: TGTGCCAGCAGCCCCCGGGGTGGGCGACTCTCCTACGAGCAGTACTTC. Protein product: CASSPRGGRLSYEQYF.

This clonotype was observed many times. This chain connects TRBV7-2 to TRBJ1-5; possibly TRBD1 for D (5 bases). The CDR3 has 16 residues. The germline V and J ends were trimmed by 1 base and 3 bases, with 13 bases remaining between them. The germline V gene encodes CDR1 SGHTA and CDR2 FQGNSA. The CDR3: CASSLGNRSPNQPQHF. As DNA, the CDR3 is TGTGCCAGCAGCTTAGGGAACAGGTCCCCCAATCAGCCCCAGCATTTT. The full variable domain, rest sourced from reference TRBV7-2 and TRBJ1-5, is GAGVSQSPSNKVTEKGKDVELRCDPISGHTALYWYRQSLGQGLEFLIYFQGNSAPDKSGLPSDRFSAERTGGSVSTLTIQRTQQEDSAVYLCASSLGNRSPNQPQHFGDGTRLSIL.

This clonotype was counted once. The CDR3 nucleotides are TGCAGCGTTGACCCCTCGAACACCGGGGAGCTGTTTTTT. The encoded protein is CSVDPSNTGELFF. The chain employs TRBV29-1 and TRBJ2-2; D gene ambiguous. The ends were cut back, 3 bases at V and 0 bases at J, with 5 bases in the middle. The CDR3 length is 13 residues. CDR1 is SQVTM, CDR2 ANQGSEA, per germline.

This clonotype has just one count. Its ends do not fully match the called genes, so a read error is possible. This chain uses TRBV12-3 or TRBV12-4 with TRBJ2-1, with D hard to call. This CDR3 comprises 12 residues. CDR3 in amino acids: CAGSPLYNEQFF. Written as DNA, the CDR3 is TGTGCCGGCAGTCCGCTCTACAATGAGCAGTTCTTC.

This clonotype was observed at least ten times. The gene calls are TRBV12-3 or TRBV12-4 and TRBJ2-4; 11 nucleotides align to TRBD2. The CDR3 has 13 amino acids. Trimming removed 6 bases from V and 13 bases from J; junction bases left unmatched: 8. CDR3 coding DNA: TGTGCCAGCAGGGGACTAGCGGAGGGGGAGCAGTACTTC. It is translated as CASRGLAEGEQYF.

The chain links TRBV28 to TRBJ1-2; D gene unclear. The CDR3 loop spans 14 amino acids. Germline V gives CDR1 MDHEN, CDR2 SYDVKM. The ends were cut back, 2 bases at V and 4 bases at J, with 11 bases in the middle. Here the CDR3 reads CASSLTQRGYGYTF. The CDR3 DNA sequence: TGTGCCAGCAGTTTAACACAGCGGGGCTATGGCTACACCTTC.

The CDR3 sequence is CAWNEGTATDTQYF. The DNA of the CDR3 is TGTGCCTGGAATGAGGGTACGGCCACAGATACGCAGTATTTT. The gene calls are TRBV30 and TRBJ2-3; perhaps TRBD2 as D (5 bases). The germline CDR1 and CDR2 sequences are GTSNPN and SVGIG (reference sequence). Trimming took 4 bases from V and 2 from J, leaving 13 bases between them. CDR3 length equals 14 residues.

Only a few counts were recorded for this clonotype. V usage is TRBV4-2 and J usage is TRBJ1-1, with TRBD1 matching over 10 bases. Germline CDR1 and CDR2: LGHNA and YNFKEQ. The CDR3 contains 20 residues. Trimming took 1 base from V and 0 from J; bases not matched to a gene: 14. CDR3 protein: CASSQVGQGPIYFLNTEAFF. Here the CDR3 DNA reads TGTGCCAGCAGCCAAGTGGGACAGGGGCCAATATACTTCTTGAACACTGAAGCTTTCTTT.

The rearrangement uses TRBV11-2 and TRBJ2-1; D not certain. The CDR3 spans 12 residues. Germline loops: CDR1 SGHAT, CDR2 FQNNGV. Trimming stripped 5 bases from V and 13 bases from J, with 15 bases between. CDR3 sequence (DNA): TGTGCCAGCAGCATAACTCCAACGGCCCAGTTCTTC. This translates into CASSITPTAQFF.

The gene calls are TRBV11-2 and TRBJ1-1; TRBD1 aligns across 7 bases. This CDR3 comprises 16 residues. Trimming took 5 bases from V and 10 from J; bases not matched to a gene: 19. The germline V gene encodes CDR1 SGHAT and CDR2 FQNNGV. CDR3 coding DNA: TGTGCCAGCAGCCCTAGAGTGCCCAGGGGGAATACGGTAGCTTTCTTT. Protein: CASSPRVPRGNTVAFF.

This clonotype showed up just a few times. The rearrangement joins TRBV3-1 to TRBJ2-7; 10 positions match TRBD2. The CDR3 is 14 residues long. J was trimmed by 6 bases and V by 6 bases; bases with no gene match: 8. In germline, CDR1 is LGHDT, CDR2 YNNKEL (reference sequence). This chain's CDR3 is CASRGTSGVGEQYF. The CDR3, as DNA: TGTGCCAGCAGAGGTACTAGCGGGGTAGGCGAGCAGTACTTC.

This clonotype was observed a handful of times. The CDR3: CASGSGAKNIQYF. CDR3 sequence (DNA): TGTGCTAGTGGTTCAGGGGCCAAAAACATTCAGTACTTC. The rearrangement links TRBV12-5 to TRBJ2-4, with D possibly being TRBD1 (5 bases). Trimming pared 4 bases from V and 1 base from J, leaving 5 bases between. This CDR3 region has 13 residues. The V gene's germline CDR1 is LGHNT and CDR2 FRNRAP.

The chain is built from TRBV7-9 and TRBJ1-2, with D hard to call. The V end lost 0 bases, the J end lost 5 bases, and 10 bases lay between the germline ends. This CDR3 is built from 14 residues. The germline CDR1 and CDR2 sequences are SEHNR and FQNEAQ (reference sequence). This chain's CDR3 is CASSLAVAEYGYTF. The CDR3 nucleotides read TGTGCCAGCAGCTTAGCGGTGGCCGAATATGGCTACACCTTC.

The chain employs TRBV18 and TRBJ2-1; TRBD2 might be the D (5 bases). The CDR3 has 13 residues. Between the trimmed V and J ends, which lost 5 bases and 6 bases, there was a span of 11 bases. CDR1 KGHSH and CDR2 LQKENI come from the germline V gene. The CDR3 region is CASSEAATNEQFF. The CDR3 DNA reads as TGTGCCAGCTCAGAAGCGGCTACCAATGAGCAGTTCTTC.